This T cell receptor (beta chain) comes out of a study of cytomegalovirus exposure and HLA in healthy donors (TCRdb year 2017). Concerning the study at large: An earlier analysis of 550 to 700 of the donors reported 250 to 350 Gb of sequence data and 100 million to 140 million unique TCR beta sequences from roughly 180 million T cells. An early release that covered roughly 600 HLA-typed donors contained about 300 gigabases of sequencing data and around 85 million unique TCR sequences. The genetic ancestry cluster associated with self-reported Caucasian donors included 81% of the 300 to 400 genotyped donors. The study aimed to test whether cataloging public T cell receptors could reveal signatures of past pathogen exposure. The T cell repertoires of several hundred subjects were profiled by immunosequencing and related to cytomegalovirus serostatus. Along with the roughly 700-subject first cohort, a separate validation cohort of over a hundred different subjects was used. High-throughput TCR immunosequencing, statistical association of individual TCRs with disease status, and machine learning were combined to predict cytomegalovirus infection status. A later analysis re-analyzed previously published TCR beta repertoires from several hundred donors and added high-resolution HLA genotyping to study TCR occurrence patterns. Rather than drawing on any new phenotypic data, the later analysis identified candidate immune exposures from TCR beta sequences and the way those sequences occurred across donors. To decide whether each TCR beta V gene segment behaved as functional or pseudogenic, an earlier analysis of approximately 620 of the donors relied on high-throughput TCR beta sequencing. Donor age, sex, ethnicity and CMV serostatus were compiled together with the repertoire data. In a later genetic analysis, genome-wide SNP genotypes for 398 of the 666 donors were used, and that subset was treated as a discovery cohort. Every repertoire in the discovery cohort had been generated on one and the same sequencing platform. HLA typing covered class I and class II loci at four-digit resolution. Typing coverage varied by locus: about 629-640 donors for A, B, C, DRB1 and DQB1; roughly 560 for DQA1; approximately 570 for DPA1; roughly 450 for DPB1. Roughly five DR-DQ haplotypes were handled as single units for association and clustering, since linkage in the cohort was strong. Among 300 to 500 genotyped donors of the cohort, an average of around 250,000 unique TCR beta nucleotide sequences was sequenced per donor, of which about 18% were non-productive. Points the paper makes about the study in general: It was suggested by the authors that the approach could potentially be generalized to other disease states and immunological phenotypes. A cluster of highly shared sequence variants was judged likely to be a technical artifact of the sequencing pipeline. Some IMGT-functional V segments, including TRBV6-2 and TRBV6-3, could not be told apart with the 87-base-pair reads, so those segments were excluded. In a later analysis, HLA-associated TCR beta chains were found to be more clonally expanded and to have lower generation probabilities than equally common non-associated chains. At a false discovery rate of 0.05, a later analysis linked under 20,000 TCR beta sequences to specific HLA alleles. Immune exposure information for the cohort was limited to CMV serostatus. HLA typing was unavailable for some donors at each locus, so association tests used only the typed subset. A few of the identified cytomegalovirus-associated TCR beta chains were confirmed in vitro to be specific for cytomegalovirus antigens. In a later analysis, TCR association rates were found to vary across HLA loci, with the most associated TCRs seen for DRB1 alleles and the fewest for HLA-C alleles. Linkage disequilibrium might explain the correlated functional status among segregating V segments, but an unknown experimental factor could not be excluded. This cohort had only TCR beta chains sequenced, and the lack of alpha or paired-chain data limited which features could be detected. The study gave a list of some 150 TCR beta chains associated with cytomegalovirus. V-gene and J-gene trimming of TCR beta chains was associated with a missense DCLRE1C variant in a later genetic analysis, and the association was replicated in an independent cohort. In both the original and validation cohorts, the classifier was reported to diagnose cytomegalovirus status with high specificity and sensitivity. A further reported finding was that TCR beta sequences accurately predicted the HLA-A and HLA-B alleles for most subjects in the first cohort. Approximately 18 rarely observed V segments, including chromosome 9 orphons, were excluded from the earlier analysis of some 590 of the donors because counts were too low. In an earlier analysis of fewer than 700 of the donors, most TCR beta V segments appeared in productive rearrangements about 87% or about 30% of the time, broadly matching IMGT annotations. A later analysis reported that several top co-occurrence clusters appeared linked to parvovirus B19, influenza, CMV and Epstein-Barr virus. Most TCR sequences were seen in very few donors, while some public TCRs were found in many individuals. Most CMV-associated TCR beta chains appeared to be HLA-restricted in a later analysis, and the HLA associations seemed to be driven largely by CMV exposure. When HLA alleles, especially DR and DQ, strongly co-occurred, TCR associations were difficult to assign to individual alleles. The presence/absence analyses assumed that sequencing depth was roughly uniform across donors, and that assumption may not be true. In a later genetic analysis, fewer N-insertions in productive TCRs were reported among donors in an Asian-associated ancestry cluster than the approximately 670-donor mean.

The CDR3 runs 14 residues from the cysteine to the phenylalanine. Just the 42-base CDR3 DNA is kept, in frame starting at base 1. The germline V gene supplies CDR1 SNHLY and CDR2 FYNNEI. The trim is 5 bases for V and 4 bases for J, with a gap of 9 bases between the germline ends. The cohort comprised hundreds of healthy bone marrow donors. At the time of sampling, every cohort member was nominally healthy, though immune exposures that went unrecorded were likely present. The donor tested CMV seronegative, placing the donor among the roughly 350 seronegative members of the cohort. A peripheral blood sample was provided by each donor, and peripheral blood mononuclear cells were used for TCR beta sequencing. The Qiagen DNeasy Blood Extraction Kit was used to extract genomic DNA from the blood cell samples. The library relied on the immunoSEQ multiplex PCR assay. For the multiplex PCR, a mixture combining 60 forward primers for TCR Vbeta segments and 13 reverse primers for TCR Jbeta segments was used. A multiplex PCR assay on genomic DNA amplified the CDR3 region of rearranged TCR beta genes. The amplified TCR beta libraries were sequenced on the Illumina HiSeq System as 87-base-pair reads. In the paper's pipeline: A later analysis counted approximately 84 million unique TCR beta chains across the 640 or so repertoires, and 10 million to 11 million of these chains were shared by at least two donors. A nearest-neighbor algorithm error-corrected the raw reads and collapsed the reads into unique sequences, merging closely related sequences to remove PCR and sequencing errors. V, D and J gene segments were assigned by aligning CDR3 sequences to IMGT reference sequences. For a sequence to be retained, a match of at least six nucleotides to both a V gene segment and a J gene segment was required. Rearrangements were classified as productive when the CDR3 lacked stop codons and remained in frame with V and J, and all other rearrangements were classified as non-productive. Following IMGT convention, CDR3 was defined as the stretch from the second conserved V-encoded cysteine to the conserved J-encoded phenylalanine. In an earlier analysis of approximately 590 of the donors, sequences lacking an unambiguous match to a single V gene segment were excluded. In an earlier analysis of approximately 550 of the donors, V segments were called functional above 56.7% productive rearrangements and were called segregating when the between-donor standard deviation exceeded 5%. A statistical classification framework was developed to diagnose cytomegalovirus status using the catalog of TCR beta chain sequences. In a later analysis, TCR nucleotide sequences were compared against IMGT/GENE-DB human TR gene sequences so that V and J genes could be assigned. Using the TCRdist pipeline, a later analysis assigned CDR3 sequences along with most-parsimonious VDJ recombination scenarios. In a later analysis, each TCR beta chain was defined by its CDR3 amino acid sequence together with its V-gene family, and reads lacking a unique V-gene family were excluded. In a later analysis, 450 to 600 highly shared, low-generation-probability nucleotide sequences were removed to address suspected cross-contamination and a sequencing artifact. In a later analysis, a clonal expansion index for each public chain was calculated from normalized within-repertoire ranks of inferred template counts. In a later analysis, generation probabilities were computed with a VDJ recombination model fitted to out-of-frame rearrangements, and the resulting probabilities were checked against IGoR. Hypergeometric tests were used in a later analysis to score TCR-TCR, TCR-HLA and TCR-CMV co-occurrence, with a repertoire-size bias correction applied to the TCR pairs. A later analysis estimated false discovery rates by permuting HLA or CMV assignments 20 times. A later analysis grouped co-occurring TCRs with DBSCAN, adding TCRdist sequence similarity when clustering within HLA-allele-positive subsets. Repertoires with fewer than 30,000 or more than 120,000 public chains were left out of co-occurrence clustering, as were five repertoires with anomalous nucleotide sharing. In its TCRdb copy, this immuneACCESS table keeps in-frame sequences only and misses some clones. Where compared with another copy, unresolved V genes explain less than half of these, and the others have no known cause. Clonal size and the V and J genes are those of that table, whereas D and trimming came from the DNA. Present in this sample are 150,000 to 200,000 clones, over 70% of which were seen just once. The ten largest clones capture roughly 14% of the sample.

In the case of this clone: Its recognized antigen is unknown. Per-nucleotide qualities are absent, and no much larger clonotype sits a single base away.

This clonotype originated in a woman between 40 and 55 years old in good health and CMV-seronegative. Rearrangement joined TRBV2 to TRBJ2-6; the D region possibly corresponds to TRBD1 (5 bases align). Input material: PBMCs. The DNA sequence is TGTGCCAGCAGTCAGGGTGCCGGGGCCAACGTCCTGACTTTC. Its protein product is CASSQGAGANVLTF. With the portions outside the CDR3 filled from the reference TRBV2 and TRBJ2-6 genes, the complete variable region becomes EPEVTQTPSHQVTQMGQEVILRCVPISNHLYFYWYRQILGQKVEFLVSFYNNEISEKSEIFDDQFSVERPDGSNFTLKIRSTKLEDSAMYFCASSQGAGANVLTFGAGSRLTVL.